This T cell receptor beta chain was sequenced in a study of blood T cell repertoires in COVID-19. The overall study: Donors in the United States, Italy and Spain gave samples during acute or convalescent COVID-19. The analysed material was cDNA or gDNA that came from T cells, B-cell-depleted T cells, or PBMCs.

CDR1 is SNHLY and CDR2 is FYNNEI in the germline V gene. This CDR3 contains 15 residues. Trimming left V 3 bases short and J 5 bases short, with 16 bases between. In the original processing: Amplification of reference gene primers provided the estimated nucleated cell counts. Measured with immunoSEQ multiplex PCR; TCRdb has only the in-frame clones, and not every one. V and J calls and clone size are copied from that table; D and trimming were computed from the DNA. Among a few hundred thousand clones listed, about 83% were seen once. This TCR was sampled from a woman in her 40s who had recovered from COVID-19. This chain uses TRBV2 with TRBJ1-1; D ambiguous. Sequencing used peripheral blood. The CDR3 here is CASSEQTGWGTEAFF. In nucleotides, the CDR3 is TGTGCCAGCAGTGAGCAGACGGGGTGGGGAACTGAAGCTTTCTTT.